Shown below are 25 T cell receptor beta chains from a single sample sequenced in a study of cytomegalovirus exposure and HLA in healthy donors. The PCR ran on 60 Vbeta and 13 Jbeta primers. The table came from immunoSEQ multiplex PCR; TCRdb's copy has only in-frame clones and leaves some out. The sample shows approximately 110,000 clones, 65% to 75% of them seen only once. Sequences were obtained from PBMCs. These receptors came from a woman between 50 and 59 years old in good health and CMV-seropositive.

This clone was picked up one time. V gene TRBV10-3 combines with J gene TRBJ1-1; D might be TRBD1 (5 bases). CDR3 length: 14 residues. Per the germline V gene, CDR1 is ENHRY and CDR2 is SYGVKD. Trimming shortened V by 6 bases and J by 1 base, and 12 bases separated the two germline ends. CDR3 sequence reads: CAIRDLDRNTEAFF. In DNA form, the CDR3 reads TGTGCCATCAGGGATCTCGACAGGAACACTGAAGCTTTCTTT.

V and J are TRBV7-7 and TRBJ2-1; the D gene is possibly TRBD1 (7 bases). Per the germline V gene, CDR1 is SSHAT and CDR2 is FNYEAQ (reference sequence). This CDR3 spans 14 amino acids. Trimming pared 5 bases from V and 7 bases from J, leaving 15 bases between. DNA of the CDR3: TGTGCCAGCAGCCGAGCAGGGGGGCAGAATGAGCAGTTCTTC. Amino acid sequence: CASSRAGGQNEQFF.

This clone was found once. The J gene is TRBJ1-4, the V gene TRBV9, with D perhaps matching TRBD1 (5 bases). The CDR3 totals 14 residues. Germline V gene sequence: CDR1 SGDLS, CDR2 YYNGEE. Trimming left V 3 bases short and J 7 bases short, with 13 bases between. The CDR3 region has the DNA TGTGCCAGCAGCGGGGGCGGCCAGGGTGAAAAACTGTTTTTT. Translation gives CASSGGGQGEKLFF.

The rearrangement links TRBV28 to TRBJ1-5; TRBD1 aligns across 10 bases. The length of the CDR3 is 16 residues. J lost 5 bases, V lost 5 bases, and 9 bases had no gene match. The germline gives CDR1 MDHEN, CDR2 SYDVKM. DNA of the CDR3: TGTGCCAGCAGTCTATCCGGGACAGGGGACGATCAGCCCCAGCATTTT. It specifies CASSLSGTGDDQPQHF.

The V and J genes are TRBV7-9 and TRBJ1-2, with TRBD1 matching 7 bases. This CDR3 has 15 amino acids. Germline CDR1 and CDR2: SEHNR and FQNEAQ (reference sequence). V trimming: 4 bases; J trimming: 3 bases; junction bases outside the gene matches: 8. The CDR3 sequence: CASSSRGQVDYGYTF. The CDR3 DNA reads TGTGCCAGCAGCTCCCGTGGACAGGTCGACTATGGCTACACCTTC. Drawing the rest from reference TRBV7-9 and TRBJ1-2, the complete variable domain is DTGVSQNPRHKITKRGQNVTFRCDPISEHNRLYWYRQTLGQGPEFLTYFQNEAQLEKSRLLSDRFSAERPKGSFSTLEIQRTEQGDSAMYLCASSSRGQVDYGYTFGSGTRLTVV.

This chain links TRBV7-9 with TRBJ2-7, with 8 nucleotides matching TRBD1. V was pared by 0 bases and J by 3 bases, with 4 bases of the junction left unmatched. Germline V gene data show CDR1 as SEHNR and CDR2 as FQNEAQ (reference sequence). This CDR3 is 15 amino acids long. The CDR3 loop is CASSLAPGGFYEQYF. The CDR3 DNA is TGTGCCAGCAGCTTAGCCCCAGGGGGCTTCTACGAGCAGTACTTC.

The chain joins TRBV5-1 to TRBJ2-7; 12 bases match TRBD1. Looked up from germline, CDR1 is SGHRS and CDR2 is YFSETQ. The CDR3 runs 15 residues. The trim removed 3 bases at V and 2 bases at J, leaving 3 bases unmatched. CDR3 nucleotides: TGCGCCAGCAGCTCCGGGACAGGGGGCACCTACGAGCAGTACTTC. It encodes CASSSGTGGTYEQYF.

This clone appeared a few times. V gene TRBV7-9 combines with J gene TRBJ2-1, with 9 bases aligning to TRBD2. Germline V gene lookup returns CDR1 SEHNR and CDR2 FQNEAQ (reference sequence). Trimming took 1 base from V and 9 from J; bases not matched to a gene: 7. The CDR3 covers 15 residues. CDR3 coding DNA: TGTGCCAGCAGCTTAGTCAGTAGCGGGGGTGGTGAGCAGTTCTTC. It encodes CASSLVSSGGGEQFF. The variable domain in full, completed from reference TRBV7-9 and TRBJ2-1, reads DTGVSQNPRHKITKRGQNVTFRCDPISEHNRLYWYRQTLGQGPEFLTYFQNEAQLEKSRLLSDRFSAERPKGSFSTLEIQRTEQGDSAMYLCASSLVSSGGGEQFFGPGTRLTVL.

This chain links TRBV5-1 with TRBJ2-5, with 11 bases identical to TRBD2. The V and J ends lost 6 bases and 5 bases, in that order; junction bases with no gene match: 3. CDR1 and CDR2 from the germline V gene are SGHRS and YFSETQ. The CDR3 is made up of 13 amino acids. The CDR3 region has the DNA TGCGCCAGCAAACGGACTAGCGGGGAGACCCAGTACTTC. Its protein product is CASKRTSGETQYF. Drawing the rest from reference TRBV5-1 and TRBJ2-5, the complete variable domain is KAGVTQTPRYLIKTRGQQVTLSCSPISGHRSVSWYQQTPGQGLQFLFEYFSETQRNKGNFPGRFSGRQFSNSRSEMNVSTLELGDSALYLCASKRTSGETQYFGPGTRLLVL.

This clone was found a few times. V gene TRBV6-5 combines with J gene TRBJ1-4; TRBD1 matches at 7 bases. Unmatched junction bases numbered 5, after V lost 7 bases and J lost 0 bases. The CDR3 contains 15 residues. Germline CDR1 and CDR2: MNHEY and SVGAGI. This chain's CDR3 is CASTAQGATNEKLFF. For the CDR3, the DNA is TGTGCCAGCACGGCTCAGGGGGCAACTAATGAAAAACTGTTTTTT.

This clone was counted only a few times. V usage is TRBV2 and J usage is TRBJ2-7, with TRBD2 identical over 10 bases. The trim removed 7 bases at V and 0 bases at J, leaving 6 bases unmatched. Per the germline V gene, CDR1 is SNHLY and CDR2 is FYNNEI. CDR3 length equals 15 residues. The CDR3 bases are TGTGCCAGCAACGAACTAGCGGGGTACTCCTACGAGCAGTACTTC. Amino acids: CASNELAGYSYEQYF.

The chain uses TRBV18 and TRBJ1-2; D perhaps matches TRBD1 (6 bases). This CDR3 comprises 13 residues. V gave up 4 bases and J gave up 0 bases, with 6 bases separating them. Germline CDR1 is KGHSH and CDR2 is LQKENI. The CDR3 bases are TGTGCCAGCTCACGGGACACTAACTATGGCTACACCTTC. This codes for CASSRDTNYGYTF.

This clone was found many times. In the same sample, other DNA sequences code for this CDR3. This chain connects TRBV5-1 to TRBJ2-3, with TRBD2 matching over 9 bases. Trimming at V came to 0 bases and at J to 3 bases, leaving 8 bases not matched to a gene. This CDR3 has 17 amino acids. Germline values: CDR1 SGHRS, CDR2 YFSETQ. The CDR3 nucleotides read TGCGCCAGCAGCTTGGCCGGGGCGGGGGGGCCGACAGATACGCAGTATTTT. This gives the protein CASSLAGAGGPTDTQYF. Variable domain in full (rest from reference TRBV5-1 and TRBJ2-3): KAGVTQTPRYLIKTRGQQVTLSCSPISGHRSVSWYQQTPGQGLQFLFEYFSETQRNKGNFPGRFSGRQFSNSRSEMNVSTLELGDSALYLCASSLAGAGGPTDTQYFGPGTRLTVL.

J is TRBJ1-2 and V is TRBV11-2; 9 bases fit TRBD1. Germline V gives CDR1 SGHAT, CDR2 FQNNGV. V gave up 3 bases and J gave up 6 bases; unmatched junction bases: 14. This CDR3 region has 17 residues. CDR3 coding DNA: TGTGCCAGCAGCTTGTCCCGCGGGACAGGGTTAATCGATGGCTACACCTTC. This translates into CASSLSRGTGLIDGYTF. Based on the CDR3 plus reference TRBV11-2 and TRBJ1-2, the full variable domain is EAGVAQSPRYKIIEKRQSVAFWCNPISGHATLYWYQQILGQGPKLLIQFQNNGVVDDSQLPKDRFSAERLKGVDSTLKIQPAKLEDSAVYLCASSLSRGTGLIDGYTFGSGTRLTVV.

This clone came up a few times. This rearrangement joins TRBV6-1 to TRBJ1-3, with D unresolved. From germline, CDR1 is MNHNS and CDR2 SASEGT. V dropped 8 bases and J dropped 6 bases, with 11 bases sitting between them. The CDR3 runs 12 residues. The DNA for the CDR3 is TGTGCCAGCGCCAGGTTGAAAAACACCATATATTTT. Residues: CASARLKNTIYF.

This chain uses TRBV5-1 with TRBJ2-3, with a possible D match to TRBD1 (6 bases). The CDR3 totals 15 residues. CDR1 is SGHRS and CDR2 is YFSETQ in the germline V gene. With 0 bases removed from V and 2 bases from J, the gap between germline ends came to 10 bases. The CDR3 DNA is TGCGCCAGCAGCTTGGACAGGGCGGACACAGATACGCAGTATTTT. Translating it yields CASSLDRADTDTQYF.

This clone came up a few times. The V call is TRBV7-9, the J call TRBJ2-7; D may be TRBD1 (6 bases). CDR1 is SEHNR, CDR2 FQNEAQ, per germline (reference sequence). V lost 10 bases and J lost 5, with 18 bases in between. This CDR3 comprises 13 residues. CDR3 region: CATRAVKGDEQYF. CDR3 DNA: TGTGCCACCAGGGCTGTCAAGGGGGACGAGCAGTACTTC.

The chain has TRBV27 and TRBJ2-7, with 9 bases fitting TRBD1. V lost 3 bases to trimming and J lost 2 bases; unmatched junction nucleotides: 2. The CDR3 sequence is 14 residues long. Germline V CDR1 and CDR2: MNHEY, SMNVEV (reference sequence). The CDR3 loop reads CASSLGQGPYEQYF. Here the CDR3 DNA reads TGTGCCAGCAGTTTGGGACAGGGACCCTACGAGCAGTACTTC.

CDR3 region: CASRVRGQGWANEKLFF. The CDR3 DNA sequence: TGTGCCAGTAGGGTCAGGGGGCAAGGTTGGGCTAATGAAAAACTGTTTTTT. The chain links TRBV19 to TRBJ1-4, with 8 bases matching TRBD1. The CDR3 sequence is 17 residues long. CDR1 and CDR2 from the germline V gene are LNHDA and SQIVND (reference sequence). The V gene end was trimmed by 6 bases and the J gene end by 3 bases; junction bases not matched to a gene: 12.

This chain uses TRBV7-9 with TRBJ2-7; the match to TRBD1 covers 11 bases. The CDR3 sequence is 16 residues long. From germline, CDR1 is SEHNR and CDR2 FQNEAQ (reference sequence). Trimming took 4 bases from V and 5 from J; bases not matched to a gene: 10. The CDR3 DNA reads TGTGCCAGCAGCTCCCAAGGGACAGGGGGTTTTCACGAGCAGTACTTC. As protein: CASSSQGTGGFHEQYF. Full variable domain (outside the CDR3, taken from reference TRBV7-9 and TRBJ2-7): DTGVSQNPRHKITKRGQNVTFRCDPISEHNRLYWYRQTLGQGPEFLTYFQNEAQLEKSRLLSDRFSAERPKGSFSTLEIQRTEQGDSAMYLCASSSQGTGGFHEQYFGPGTRLTVT.

The table lists this clone with a count of one. The chain joins TRBV4-2 to TRBJ1-1; the match to TRBD1 covers 8 bases. Germline V gives CDR1 LGHNA, CDR2 YNFKEQ. V trimming: 4 bases; J trimming: 0 bases; junction bases outside the gene matches: 1. The CDR3 contains 14 residues. CDR3 nucleotide sequence: TGTGCCAGCAGCCGGACAGGGTTGAACACTGAAGCTTTCTTT. Its translation is CASSRTGLNTEAFF.

The table lists this clone with a few counts. In DNA, the CDR3 is TGCGCCAGCAGCTGGGAACTAGCGGGGGGTACAGATACGCAGTATTTT. It translates to CASSWELAGGTDTQYF. The chain employs TRBV5-1 and TRBJ2-3; 12 bases line up with TRBD2. The germline CDR1 and CDR2 sequences are SGHRS and YFSETQ. This CDR3 spans 16 amino acids. After removal of 3 bases from V and 3 bases from J, the junction contained 5 bases not matched to a gene.

This sequence joins TRBV30 and TRBJ1-3, with 7 positions matching TRBD1. The ends lost 2 bases at V and 2 bases at J; junction bases unmatched: 3. Per the germline V gene, CDR1 is GTSNPN and CDR2 is SVGIG (reference sequence). This CDR3 has 14 amino acids. In nucleotides, the CDR3 is TGTGCCTGGAGTCGCGACAGGGCTGGAAACACCATATATTTT. Its protein product is CAWSRDRAGNTIYF.

This clone is labeled as medium-sized. The CDR3 DNA follows: TGTGCCAGCAGTGACCTGCTAGCGGGGGGCTCCTACGAGCAGTACTTC. Protein: CASSDLLAGGSYEQYF. V and J are TRBV6-4 and TRBJ2-7, with 11 bases that match TRBD2. The V gene end was trimmed by 2 bases and the J gene end by 0 bases; junction bases not matched to a gene: 3. The CDR3 has 16 residues. Germline V gives CDR1 MRHNA, CDR2 SNTAGT.

V and J are TRBV4-3 and TRBJ2-1, with 8 bases fitting TRBD2. The CDR3 length is 15 residues. Germline assignment: CDR1 LGHNA and CDR2 YSLEER. V dropped 0 bases and J dropped 8; count of bases not matched to a gene: 6. This CDR3 is CASSQDRRGGHEQFF. The CDR3 DNA follows: TGCGCCAGCAGCCAAGATCGCCGGGGGGGCCATGAGCAGTTCTTC.